This T cell receptor beta chain emerged from a study of cytomegalovirus exposure and HLA in healthy donors (dated by TCRdb to about 2017). Broadly, across the study: An earlier analysis of 587 of the donors reported 250 to 300 Gb of sequence data and 95 million to 120 million unique TCR beta sequences obtained from 150 million to 200 million T cells. Around 320 gigabases of sequencing data and tens of millions of unique TCR sequences were included in an early release covering about 700 HLA-typed donors. Of the 350 to 450 genotyped donors, 70% to 90% were placed in the genetic ancestry cluster associated with self-reported Caucasian donors. The study aimed to test whether signatures of past pathogen exposure could be identified by cataloging public T cell receptors. The T cell repertoires of 550 to 850 subjects were profiled by immunosequencing and related to cytomegalovirus serostatus. Along with the roughly 670-subject first cohort, a separate validation cohort of over a hundred different subjects was used. To predict cytomegalovirus infection status, the study combined high-throughput TCR immunosequencing, statistical association of individual TCRs with disease status, and machine learning. To study patterns of TCR occurrence, a later analysis re-analyzed previously published TCR beta repertoires from several hundred donors and added high-resolution HLA genotyping. In the later analysis, no new phenotypic data were used to find candidate immune exposures; instead, reliance was placed on TCR beta sequences and their occurrence across donors. An earlier analysis of several hundred of the donors applied high-throughput TCR beta sequencing to assess whether each TCR beta V gene segment acted as functional or pseudogenic. Donor age, sex, ethnicity and CMV serostatus were compiled together with the repertoire data. Genome-wide SNP genotypes for about 60% of the roughly 670 donors were used in a later genetic analysis, which treated that subset as a discovery cohort. All discovery cohort repertoires had been generated using a single sequencing platform. HLA typing covered class I and class II loci at four-digit resolution. The number of typed donors differed by locus: about 629-630 for A, B, C, DRB1 and DQB1; 522 for DQA1; 606 for DPA1; and roughly 470 for DPB1. Roughly 5 DR-DQ haplotypes were handled as single units for association and clustering, since linkage in the cohort was strong. Among under 450 genotyped donors of the cohort, an average of 235,054 unique TCR beta nucleotide sequences were sequenced per donor, approximately 20% of them non-productive. Overall study outcomes, separate from this receptor: While some public TCRs were present in many individuals, most TCR sequences turned up only very rarely across donors. In a later genetic analysis, a missense DCLRE1C variant was associated with V-gene and J-gene trimming of TCR beta chains, and the association was replicated in an independent cohort. Compared with equally common non-associated chains, HLA-associated TCR beta chains in a later analysis were more clonally expanded and had lower generation probabilities. A later analysis found that TCR association rates varied across HLA loci, with DRB1 alleles showing the most associated TCRs and HLA-C alleles the fewest. Correlated functional status among segregating V segments might reflect linkage disequilibrium, but an unknown experimental factor could not be ruled out. In vitro tests confirmed that a few of the cytomegalovirus-associated TCR beta chains recognize cytomegalovirus antigens. Specific HLA alleles were associated with 15,000 to 20,000 TCR beta sequences at a false discovery rate of 0.05 in a later analysis. The sequencing pipeline was judged likely to have produced a cluster of highly shared sequence variants as a technical artifact. Because HLA typing was unavailable for some donors at each locus, only the typed subset was used in association tests. The study listed 164 TCR beta chains as associated with cytomegalovirus. According to a later genetic analysis, donors in an Asian-associated ancestry cluster had fewer N-insertions in productive TCRs than the approximately 630-donor mean. The 87-base-pair reads could not distinguish some IMGT-functional V segments, including TRBV6-2 and TRBV6-3, so those segments were excluded. Because counts were too low, about 18 rarely observed V segments, including chromosome 9 orphons, were left out of the earlier analysis of roughly 600 of the donors. Only TCR beta chains were sequenced in this cohort, and the absence of alpha or paired-chain data limited detectable features. The authors suggested that the approach could potentially be generalized to other disease states and immunological phenotypes. A later analysis found that most CMV-associated TCR beta chains appeared HLA-restricted, with HLA associations seemingly driven largely by CMV exposure. The classifier was reported to diagnose cytomegalovirus status with high specificity and sensitivity in both the original cohort and the validation cohort. The presence/absence analyses assumed that sequencing depth was roughly uniform across donors, and that assumption may not be true. When HLA alleles, especially DR and DQ, strongly co-occurred, TCR associations were difficult to assign to individual alleles. Immune exposure information for the cohort was limited to CMV serostatus. An earlier analysis of 587 of the donors showed that most TCR beta V segments appeared in productive rearrangements either about 90% or about 30% of the time, which broadly matched IMGT annotations. A further reported finding was that TCR beta sequences accurately predicted the HLA-A and HLA-B alleles for most subjects in the first cohort. In a later analysis, several top co-occurrence clusters were reported to appear linked to parvovirus B19, influenza, CMV and Epstein-Barr virus.

As regards this clone: Its antigen specificity is not known. Within one base of it there is no much larger clone, and no base qualities were kept.

In total, 630 or so healthy bone marrow donors made up the cohort. At the time of sampling, every cohort member was nominally healthy, though immune exposures that went unrecorded were likely present. The donor tested CMV seronegative and was one of the 352 seronegative cohort members. A peripheral blood sample was provided by each donor, and peripheral blood mononuclear cells were used for TCR beta sequencing. The Qiagen DNeasy Blood Extraction Kit was used to extract genomic DNA from the blood cell samples. Library creation used the immunoSEQ multiplex PCR assay. For the multiplex PCR, a mixture combining 60 forward primers for TCR Vbeta segments and 13 reverse primers for TCR Jbeta segments was used. Amplification of the CDR3 region of rearranged TCR beta genes was performed with a multiplex PCR assay on genomic DNA. The Illumina HiSeq System was used to sequence the amplified TCR beta libraries as 87-base-pair reads. The source study handled its data this way. Across the roughly 700 repertoires, a later analysis counted about 81 million unique TCR beta chains, roughly 11 million of which were shared by at least two donors. A nearest-neighbor algorithm error-corrected the raw reads and collapsed the reads into unique sequences, merging closely related sequences to remove PCR and sequencing errors. Alignment of CDR3 sequences to IMGT reference sequences was used to assign V, D and J gene segments. For a sequence to be retained, a match of at least six nucleotides to both a V gene segment and a J gene segment was required. A rearrangement counted as productive if the CDR3 had no stop codons and remained in frame with V and J, and every other rearrangement counted as non-productive. CDR3 was defined by IMGT convention, running from the second conserved V-encoded cysteine to the conserved J-encoded phenylalanine. The earlier analysis of approximately 590 of the donors excluded any sequence lacking an unambiguous match to a single V gene segment. An earlier analysis of several hundred of the donors called V segments functional above 56.7% productive rearrangements and segregating when the between-donor standard deviation exceeded 5%. A statistical classification framework was built for diagnosing cytomegalovirus status from the catalog of TCR beta chain sequences. V and J gene assignment, in a later analysis, came from comparing TCR nucleotide sequences with IMGT/GENE-DB human TR gene sequences. In a later analysis, CDR3 sequences and most-parsimonious VDJ recombination scenarios were assigned using the TCRdist pipeline. A later analysis defined each TCR beta chain by its CDR3 amino acid sequence plus V-gene family, and excluded reads lacking a unique V-gene family. In a later analysis, nearly 600 highly shared, low-generation-probability nucleotide sequences were removed to address suspected cross-contamination and a sequencing artifact. In a later analysis, a clonal expansion index was calculated for each public chain from normalized within-repertoire ranks of inferred template counts. In a later analysis, generation probabilities were computed with a VDJ recombination model fitted to out-of-frame rearrangements, and the resulting probabilities were checked against IGoR. In a later analysis, TCR-TCR, TCR-HLA and TCR-CMV co-occurrence was scored with hypergeometric tests, and a repertoire-size bias correction was applied to TCR pairs. To estimate false discovery rates, a later analysis permuted the HLA or CMV assignments 20 times. In a later analysis, co-occurring TCRs were grouped with DBSCAN, and TCRdist sequence similarity was added when clustering was performed within HLA-allele-positive subsets. Co-occurrence clustering excluded repertoires with fewer than 30,000 or more than 120,000 public chains, plus five with anomalous nucleotide sharing. TCRdb retrieved this table from immuneACCESS and kept in-frame rearrangements only. Not all clones are present; in checked studies, unresolved V genes account for under half, and no reason is known for the remainder. That table supplies the V and J calls and clone size; D and trimming were determined from the DNA. This sample holds 150,000 to 200,000 clones; around 80% were observed only once. The ten top clones hold approximately 1.5% of the sample.

CDR1 and CDR2 are read off the germline V gene as MRHNA and SNTAGT. The CDR3, from cysteine to phenylalanine, totals 14 residues. The CDR3 DNA has 42 bases and is translated from base 1. The source of this sequence is a man between 18 and 29 years old in good health and CMV-seronegative. In this chain, TRBV6-4 is recombined with TRBJ1-1; a tentative D match to TRBD1 spans 6 bases. What was sequenced was PBMCs. CDR3 sequence: CGTREGQANTEAFF. The DNA reads as follows: TGTGGAACGAGGGAGGGACAAGCGAACACTGAAGCTTTCTTT.